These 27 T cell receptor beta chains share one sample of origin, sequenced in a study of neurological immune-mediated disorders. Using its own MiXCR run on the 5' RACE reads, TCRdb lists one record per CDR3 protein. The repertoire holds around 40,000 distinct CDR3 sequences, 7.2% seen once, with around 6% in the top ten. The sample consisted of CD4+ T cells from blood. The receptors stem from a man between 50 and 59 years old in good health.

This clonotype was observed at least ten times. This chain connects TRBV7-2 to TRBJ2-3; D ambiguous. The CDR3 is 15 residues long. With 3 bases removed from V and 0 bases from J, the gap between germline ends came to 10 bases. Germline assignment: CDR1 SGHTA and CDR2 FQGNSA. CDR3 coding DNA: TGTGCCAGCAGCTTCTCCTCGGCTAGCACAGATACGCAGTATTTT. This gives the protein CASSFSSASTDTQYF. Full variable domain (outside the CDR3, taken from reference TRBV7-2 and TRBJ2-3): GAGVSQSPSNKVTEKGKDVELRCDPISGHTALYWYRQSLGQGLEFLIYFQGNSAPDKSGLPSDRFSAERTGGSVSTLTIQRTQQEDSAVYLCASSFSSASTDTQYFGPGTRLTVL.

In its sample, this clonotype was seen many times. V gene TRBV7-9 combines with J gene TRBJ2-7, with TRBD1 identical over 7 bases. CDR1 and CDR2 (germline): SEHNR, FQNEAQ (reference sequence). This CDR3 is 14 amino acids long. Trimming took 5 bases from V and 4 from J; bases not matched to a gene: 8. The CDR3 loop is CASSPGTAIYEQYF. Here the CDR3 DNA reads TGTGCCAGCAGCCCCGGGACAGCGATATACGAGCAGTACTTC.

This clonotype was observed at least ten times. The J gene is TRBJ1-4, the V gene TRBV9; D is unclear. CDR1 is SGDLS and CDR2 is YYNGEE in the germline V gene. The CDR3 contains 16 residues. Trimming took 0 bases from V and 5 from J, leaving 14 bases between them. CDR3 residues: CASSVGHADTNEKLFF. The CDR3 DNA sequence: TGTGCCAGCAGCGTAGGGCACGCCGACACGAATGAAAAACTGTTTTTT.

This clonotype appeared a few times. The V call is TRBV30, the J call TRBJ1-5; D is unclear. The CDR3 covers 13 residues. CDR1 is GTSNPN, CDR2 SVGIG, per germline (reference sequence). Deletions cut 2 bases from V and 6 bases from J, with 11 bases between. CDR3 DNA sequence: TGTGCCTGGAGTTCTGGAGTCGGTCAGCCCCAGCATTTT. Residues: CAWSSGVGQPQHF.

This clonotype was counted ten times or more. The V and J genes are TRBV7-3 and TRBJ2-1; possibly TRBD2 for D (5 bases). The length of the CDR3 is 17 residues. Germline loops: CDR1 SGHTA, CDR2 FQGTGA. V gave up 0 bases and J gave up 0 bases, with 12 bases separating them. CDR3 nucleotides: TGTGCCAGCAGCTTAACCCGGGGTAGAACCTCCTACAATGAGCAGTTCTTC. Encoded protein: CASSLTRGRTSYNEQFF.

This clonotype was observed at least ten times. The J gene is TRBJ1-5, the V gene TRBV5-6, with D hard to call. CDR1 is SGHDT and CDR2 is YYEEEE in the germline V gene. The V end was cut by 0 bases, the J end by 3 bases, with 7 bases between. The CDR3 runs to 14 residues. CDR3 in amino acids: CASSLGTVNQPQHF. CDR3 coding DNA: TGTGCCAGCAGCTTGGGGACGGTCAATCAGCCCCAGCATTTT.

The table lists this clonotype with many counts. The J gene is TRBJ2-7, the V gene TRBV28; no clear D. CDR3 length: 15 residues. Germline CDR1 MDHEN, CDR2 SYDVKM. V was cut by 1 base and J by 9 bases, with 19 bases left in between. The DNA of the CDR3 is TGTGCCAGCAGTTTATTACCCGGCCGCCCGGTTGCGCAGTACTTC. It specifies CASSLLPGRPVAQYF. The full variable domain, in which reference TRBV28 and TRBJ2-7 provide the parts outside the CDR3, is DVKVTQSSRYLVKRTGEKVFLECVQDMDHENMFWYRQDPGLGLRLIYFSYDVKMKEKGDIPEGYSVSREKKERFSLILESASTNQTSMYLCASSLLPGRPVAQYFGPGTRLTVT.

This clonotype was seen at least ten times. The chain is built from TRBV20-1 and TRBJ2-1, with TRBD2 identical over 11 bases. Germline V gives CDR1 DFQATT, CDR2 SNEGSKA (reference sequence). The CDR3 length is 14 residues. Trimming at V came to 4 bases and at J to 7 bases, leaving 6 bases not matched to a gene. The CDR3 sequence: CSAILAGGGNEQFF. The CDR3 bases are TGCAGTGCTATTCTAGCGGGAGGAGGGAATGAGCAGTTCTTC.

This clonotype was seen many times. The DNA of the CDR3 is TGTGCCACCAGCGAGGCCAGGGGACTTACTTACAATGAGCAGTTCTTC. It translates to CATSEARGLTYNEQFF. The chain joins TRBV15 to TRBJ2-1; the D gene could be TRBD1 or TRBD2 (6 bases each). The CDR3 loop spans 16 amino acids. The germline V gene has CDR1 LNHNV and CDR2 YYDKDF (reference sequence). V was cut by 5 bases and J by 4 bases, with 18 bases left in between. Full variable domain (missing parts from reference TRBV15 and TRBJ2-1): DAMVIQNPRYQVTQFGKPVTLSCSQTLNHNVMYWYQQKSSQAPKLLFHYYDKDFNNEADTPDNFQSRRPNTSFCFLDIRSPGLGDTAMYLCATSEARGLTYNEQFFGPGTRLTVL.

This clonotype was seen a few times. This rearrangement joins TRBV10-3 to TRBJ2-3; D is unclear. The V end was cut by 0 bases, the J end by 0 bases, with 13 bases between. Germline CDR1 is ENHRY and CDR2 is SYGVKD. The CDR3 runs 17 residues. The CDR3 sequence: CAISESSLLSSTDTQYF. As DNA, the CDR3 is TGTGCCATCAGTGAGTCGAGTCTGCTTTCTAGCACAGATACGCAGTATTTT.

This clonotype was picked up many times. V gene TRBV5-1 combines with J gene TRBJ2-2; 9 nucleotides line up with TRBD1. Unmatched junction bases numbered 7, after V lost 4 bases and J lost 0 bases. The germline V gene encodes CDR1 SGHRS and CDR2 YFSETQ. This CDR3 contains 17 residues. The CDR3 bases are TGCGCCAGCAGCCGAGCACAGGGGGCAACGAACACCGGGGAGCTGTTTTTT. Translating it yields CASSRAQGATNTGELFF.

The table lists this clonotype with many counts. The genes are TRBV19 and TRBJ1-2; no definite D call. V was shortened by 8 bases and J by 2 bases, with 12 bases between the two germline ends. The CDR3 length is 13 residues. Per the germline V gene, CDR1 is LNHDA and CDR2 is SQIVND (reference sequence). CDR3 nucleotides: TGTGCCAGTCAACGGAGGGTAAACTATGGCTACACCTTC. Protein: CASQRRVNYGYTF.

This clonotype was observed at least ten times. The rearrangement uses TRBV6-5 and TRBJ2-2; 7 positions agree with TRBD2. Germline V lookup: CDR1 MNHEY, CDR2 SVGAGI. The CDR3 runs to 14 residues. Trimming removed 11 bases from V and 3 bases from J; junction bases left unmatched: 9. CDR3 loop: CAVKSGGHTGELFF. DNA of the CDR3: TGTGCCGTAAAATCGGGGGGACACACCGGGGAGCTGTTTTTT.

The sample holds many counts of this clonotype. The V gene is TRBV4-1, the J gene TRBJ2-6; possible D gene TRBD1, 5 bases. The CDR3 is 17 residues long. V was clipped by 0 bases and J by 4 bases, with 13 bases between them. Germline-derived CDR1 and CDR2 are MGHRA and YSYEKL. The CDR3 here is CASSQDGAGFGANVLTF. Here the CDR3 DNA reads TGCGCCAGCAGCCAAGATGGGGCAGGGTTCGGGGCCAACGTCCTGACTTTC.

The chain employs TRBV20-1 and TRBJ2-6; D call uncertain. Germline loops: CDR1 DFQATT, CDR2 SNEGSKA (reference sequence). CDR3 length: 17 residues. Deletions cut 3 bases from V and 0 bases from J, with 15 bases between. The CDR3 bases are TGCAGTGCTAGTTCTCGGATATTTGACTCTGGGGCCAACGTCCTGACTTTC. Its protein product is CSASSRIFDSGANVLTF.

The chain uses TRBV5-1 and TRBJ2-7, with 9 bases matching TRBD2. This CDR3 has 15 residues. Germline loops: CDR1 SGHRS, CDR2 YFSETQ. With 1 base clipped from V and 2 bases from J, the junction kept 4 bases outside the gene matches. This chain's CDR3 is CASSLNPSGTYEQYF. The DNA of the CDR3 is TGCGCCAGCAGCTTGAACCCTAGCGGGACCTACGAGCAGTACTTC. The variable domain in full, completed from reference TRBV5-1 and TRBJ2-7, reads KAGVTQTPRYLIKTRGQQVTLSCSPISGHRSVSWYQQTPGQGLQFLFEYFSETQRNKGNFPGRFSGRQFSNSRSEMNVSTLELGDSALYLCASSLNPSGTYEQYFGPGTRLTVT.

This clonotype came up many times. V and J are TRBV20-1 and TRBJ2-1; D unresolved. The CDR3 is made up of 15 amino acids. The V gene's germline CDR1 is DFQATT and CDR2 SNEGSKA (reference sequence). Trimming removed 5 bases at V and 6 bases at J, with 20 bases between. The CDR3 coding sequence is TGCAGTGCTGTCCTCCCGGAACTTCAACTCAATGAGCAGTTCTTC. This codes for CSAVLPELQLNEQFF.

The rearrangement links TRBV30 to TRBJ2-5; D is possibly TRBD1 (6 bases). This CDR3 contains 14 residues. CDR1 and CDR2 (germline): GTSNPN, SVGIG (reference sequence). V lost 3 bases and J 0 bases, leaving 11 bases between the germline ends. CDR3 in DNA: TGTGCCTGGAGCTTCAACAGGGACCAAGAGACCCAGTACTTC. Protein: CAWSFNRDQETQYF.

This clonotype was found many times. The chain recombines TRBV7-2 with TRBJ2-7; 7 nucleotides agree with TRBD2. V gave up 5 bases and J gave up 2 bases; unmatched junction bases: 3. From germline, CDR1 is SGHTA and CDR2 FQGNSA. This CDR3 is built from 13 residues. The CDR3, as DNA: TGTGCCAGCAGCGTTCGGGAGGCCTACGAGCAGTACTTC. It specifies CASSVREAYEQYF.

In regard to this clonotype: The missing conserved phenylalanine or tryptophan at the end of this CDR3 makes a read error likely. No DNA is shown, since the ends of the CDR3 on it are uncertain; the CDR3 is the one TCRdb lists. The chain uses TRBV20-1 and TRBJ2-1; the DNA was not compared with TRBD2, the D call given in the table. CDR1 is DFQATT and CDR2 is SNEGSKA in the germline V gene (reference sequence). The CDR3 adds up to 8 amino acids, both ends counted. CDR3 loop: CSAPSLRI.

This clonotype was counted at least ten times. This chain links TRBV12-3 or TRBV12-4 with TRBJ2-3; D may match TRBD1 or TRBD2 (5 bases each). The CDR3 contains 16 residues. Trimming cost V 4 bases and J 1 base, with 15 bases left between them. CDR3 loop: CASSSPLGTGTDTQYF. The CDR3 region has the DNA TGTGCCAGCAGTTCCCCCTTAGGGACCGGCACAGATACGCAGTATTTT.

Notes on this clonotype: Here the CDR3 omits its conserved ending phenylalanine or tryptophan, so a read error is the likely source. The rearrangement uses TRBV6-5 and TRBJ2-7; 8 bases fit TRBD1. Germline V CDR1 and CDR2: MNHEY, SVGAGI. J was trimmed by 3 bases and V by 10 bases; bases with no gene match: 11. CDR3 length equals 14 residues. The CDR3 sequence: CANSNGQGLYEQYI. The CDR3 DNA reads TGTGCCAACAGCAACGGACAGGGCCTCTACGAGCAGTACATC.

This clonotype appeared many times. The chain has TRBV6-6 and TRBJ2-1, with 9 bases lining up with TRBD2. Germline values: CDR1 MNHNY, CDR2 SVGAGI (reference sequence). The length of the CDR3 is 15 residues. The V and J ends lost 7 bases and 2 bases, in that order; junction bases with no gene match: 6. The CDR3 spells CASTKLAGAYNEQFF. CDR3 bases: TGTGCCAGCACCAAACTAGCGGGTGCCTACAATGAGCAGTTCTTC.

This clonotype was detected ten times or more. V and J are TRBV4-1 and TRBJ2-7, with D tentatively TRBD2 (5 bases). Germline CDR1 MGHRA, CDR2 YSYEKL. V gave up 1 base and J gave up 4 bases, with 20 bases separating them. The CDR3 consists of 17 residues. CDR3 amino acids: CASSQGLARVSGYEQYF. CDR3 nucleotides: TGCGCCAGCAGCCAAGGTCTAGCTCGTGTCTCTGGGTACGAGCAGTACTTC.

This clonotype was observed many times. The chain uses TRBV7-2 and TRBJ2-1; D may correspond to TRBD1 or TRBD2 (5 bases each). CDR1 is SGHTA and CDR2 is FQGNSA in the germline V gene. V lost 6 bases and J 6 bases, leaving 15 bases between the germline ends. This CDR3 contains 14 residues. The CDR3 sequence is CASRRGNFPNEQFF. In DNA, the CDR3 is TGTGCCAGCAGACGGGGCAATTTCCCCAATGAGCAGTTCTTC.

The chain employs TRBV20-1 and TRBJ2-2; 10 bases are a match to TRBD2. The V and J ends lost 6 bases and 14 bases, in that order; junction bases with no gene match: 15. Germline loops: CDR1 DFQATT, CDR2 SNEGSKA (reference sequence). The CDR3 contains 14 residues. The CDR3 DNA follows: TGCAGTGCCGGGACTAGCGTCGGCACCGTGGAACTGTTTTTT. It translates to CSAGTSVGTVELFF.

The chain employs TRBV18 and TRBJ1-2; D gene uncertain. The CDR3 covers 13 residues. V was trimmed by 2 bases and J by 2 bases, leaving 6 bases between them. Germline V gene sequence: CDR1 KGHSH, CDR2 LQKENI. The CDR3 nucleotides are TGTGCCAGCTCACCAATGGAAAACTATGGCTACACCTTC. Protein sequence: CASSPMENYGYTF.